Shown below are 26 T cell receptor beta chains from a single sample sequenced in a study. Each CDR3 protein gets one entry after TCRdb re-called the 5' RACE reads with MiXCR. The sample contains under 6,000 distinct CDR3 sequences, roughly 34% of which appear only once. Source material: memory CD4+ T cells sorted from blood. Subset noted: memory CD4+ T cells, CD4+CD45RO+CD25-. The receptors were sampled from a female donor with breast cancer.

The genes are TRBV12-3 or TRBV12-4 and TRBJ1-1; D possibly corresponds to TRBD1 (5 bases). V dropped 7 bases and J dropped 4 bases, with 22 bases sitting between them. This CDR3 spans 16 amino acids. CDR3 DNA: TGTGCCAGCACCTTGCGGGAGACAGTGCGCGGCACTGAAGCTTTCTTT. Translating it yields CASTLRETVRGTEAFF.

The table lists this clonotype with a count of one. The rearrangement links TRBV25-1 to TRBJ2-7; 7 positions agree with TRBD1. CDR3 length: 13 residues. Germline values: CDR1 MGHDK, CDR2 SYGVNS. With 2 bases clipped from V and 8 bases from J, the junction kept 6 bases outside the gene matches. The CDR3 region is CASSEGDSHKQYF. The CDR3 bases are TGTGCCAGCAGTGAAGGGGACAGCCACAAGCAGTACTTC.

This clonotype appeared once. The rearrangement uses TRBV5-6 and TRBJ2-1; possibly TRBD2 for D (7 bases). CDR3 size: 13 residues. Per the germline V gene, CDR1 is SGHDT and CDR2 is YYEEEE. Trimming pared 6 bases from V and 3 bases from J, leaving 10 bases between. CDR3 residues: CASNRDYYNEQFF. CDR3 sequence (DNA): TGTGCCAGCAACAGGGACTACTACAATGAGCAGTTCTTC. The whole variable domain, remainder taken from reference TRBV5-6 and TRBJ2-1, is DAGVTQSPTHLIKTRGQQVTLRCSPKSGHDTVSWYQQALGQGPQFIFQYYEEEERQRGNFPDRFSGHQFPNYSSELNVNALLLGDSALYLCASNRDYYNEQFFGPGTRLTVL.

Relative to its sample, this clonotype is medium-sized. The chain carries TRBV20-1 and TRBJ2-1; D is unresolved. The V end was cut by 5 bases, the J end by 5 bases, with 4 bases between. The length of the CDR3 is 10 residues. Germline V gene lookup returns CDR1 DFQATT and CDR2 SNEGSKA (reference sequence). The CDR3 here is CSAGHNEQFF. The CDR3 DNA is TGCAGTGCTGGACACAATGAGCAGTTCTTC.

This clonotype was seen a single time. This chain joins TRBV5-1 and TRBJ2-7; possible D gene TRBD1, 6 bases. V lost 4 bases and J lost 2, with 10 bases in between. This CDR3 comprises 13 residues. Germline lookup yields CDR1 SGHRS and CDR2 YFSETQ. The CDR3 nucleotides read TGCGCCAGCAGCAGGACAGTAACCTACGAGCAGTACTTC. Protein: CASSRTVTYEQYF.

This clonotype is medium-sized within its sample. The J gene is TRBJ2-5, the V gene TRBV5-1; TRBD2 matches at 9 bases. This CDR3 contains 14 residues. Per germline, CDR1 SGHRS and CDR2 YFSETQ. The V segment lost 4 bases and the J segment 5 bases; nucleotides outside the gene matches: 6. The CDR3 is CASSGGGAVETQYF. The CDR3 region has the DNA TGCGCCAGCAGCGGCGGGGGGGCCGTGGAGACCCAGTACTTC.

This clonotype was observed at least ten times. The rearrangement links TRBV6-5 to TRBJ1-2; 7 bases are a match to TRBD1. Germline V gene lookup returns CDR1 MNHEY and CDR2 SVGAGI. J gave up 8 bases and V 0 bases, and 9 bases lay outside the gene matches. The CDR3 sequence is 15 residues long. The CDR3 reads CASSYSDRVFRGYTF. The CDR3 nucleotides read TGTGCCAGCAGTTACTCCGACAGGGTATTCCGAGGCTACACCTTC.

This clonotype was seen ten or more times. The chain employs TRBV4-1 and TRBJ2-1; 10 nucleotides match TRBD2. This CDR3 contains 14 residues. V was pared by 1 base and J by 7 bases, with 1 base of the junction left unmatched. Germline V gene sequence: CDR1 MGHRA, CDR2 YSYEKL. Here the CDR3 reads CASSQVSGGNEQFF. The CDR3 DNA follows: TGCGCCAGCAGCCAAGTTAGCGGGGGGAATGAGCAGTTCTTC.

In its sample, this clonotype is medium-sized. The chain has TRBV5-1 and TRBJ2-7; weak D call: TRBD2 (6 bases). CDR3 size: 15 residues. With 3 bases removed from V and 1 base from J, the gap between germline ends came to 14 bases. Looked up from germline, CDR1 is SGHRS and CDR2 is YFSETQ. This CDR3 is CASSSGGTESYEQYF. CDR3 in DNA: TGCGCCAGCAGCTCCGGCGGGACTGAATCCTACGAGCAGTACTTC.

This clonotype was counted between two and nine times. The CDR3 DNA sequence: TGTGCCAGCAGCTCCAAGGGGGCAACAGATACGCAGTATTTT. Residues: CASSSKGATDTQYF. V is TRBV5-4 and J is TRBJ2-3, with 7 positions matching TRBD1. From germline, CDR1 is SGHNT and CDR2 YYREEE (reference sequence). This CDR3 has 14 amino acids. Unmatched junction bases numbered 4, after V lost 3 bases and J lost 3 bases.

This clonotype appeared many times. V is TRBV2 and J is TRBJ2-2; 8 bases align to TRBD1. V was pared by 5 bases and J by 5 bases, with 7 bases of the junction left unmatched. CDR1 is SNHLY and CDR2 is FYNNEI in the germline V gene. CDR3 length: 15 amino acids. Written as DNA, the CDR3 is TGTGCCAGCAGTTCCGGGACAGGCAAAACCGGGGAGCTGTTTTTT. Translated: CASSSGTGKTGELFF. Full variable domain (outside the CDR3, taken from reference TRBV2 and TRBJ2-2): EPEVTQTPSHQVTQMGQEVILRCVPISNHLYFYWYRQILGQKVEFLVSFYNNEISEKSEIFDDQFSVERPDGSNFTLKIRSTKLEDSAMYFCASSSGTGKTGELFFGEGSRLTVL.

This clonotype was seen at least ten times. The genes are TRBV2 and TRBJ2-7; D unresolved. Germline CDR1 is SNHLY and CDR2 is FYNNEI. The V end lost 6 bases, the J end lost 0 bases, and 12 bases lay between the germline ends. This CDR3 is built from 14 residues. CDR3 protein: CASSESANSYEQYF. CDR3 DNA: TGTGCCAGCAGCGAGTCGGCCAACTCCTACGAGCAGTACTTC. The variable domain in full, completed from reference TRBV2 and TRBJ2-7, reads EPEVTQTPSHQVTQMGQEVILRCVPISNHLYFYWYRQILGQKVEFLVSFYNNEISEKSEIFDDQFSVERPDGSNFTLKIRSTKLEDSAMYFCASSESANSYEQYFGPGTRLTVT.

A word on this clonotype: This may be a read error, as it is one base from a much larger clone. This rearrangement joins TRBV29-1 to TRBJ1-2; unclear D gene. This CDR3 is 12 amino acids long. Trimming took 2 bases from V and 8 from J, leaving 12 bases between them. Germline values: CDR1 SQVTM, CDR2 ANQGSEA. The CDR3 DNA is TGCAGCGTTGAATCCAAGGGAGGAGGCTACACCTTC. Translated, it gives CSVESKGGGYTF.

This clonotype was recorded many times. The V and J genes are TRBV6-5 and TRBJ1-6, with no clear D. Deletions cut 0 bases from V and 7 bases from J, with 16 bases between. Germline V gene sequence: CDR1 MNHEY, CDR2 SVGAGI. This CDR3 spans 17 amino acids. This CDR3 is CASSYSIRSFENSPLHF. The CDR3 DNA reads as TGTGCCAGCAGTTACTCGATTAGGAGTTTTGAAAATTCACCCCTCCACTTT.

This clonotype was seen at least ten times. The V gene is TRBV5-1, the J gene TRBJ1-4, with D possibly being TRBD1 (6 bases). CDR1 is SGHRS, CDR2 YFSETQ, per germline. Trimming shortened V by 3 bases and J by 0 bases, and 9 bases separated the two germline ends. This CDR3 has 15 residues. CDR3 residues: CASSWGAATNEKLFF. For the CDR3, the DNA is TGCGCCAGCAGCTGGGGGGCTGCAACTAATGAAAAACTGTTTTTT.

J is TRBJ1-1 and V is TRBV6-5; 8 nucleotides align to TRBD1. The germline V gene has CDR1 MNHEY and CDR2 SVGAGI. The CDR3 is made up of 14 amino acids. V lost 8 bases, J lost 1 base, and 6 bases stayed unmatched. In nucleotides, the CDR3 is TGTGCCAGCGGGTCAGGGGGCACGAACACTGAAGCTTTCTTT. Encoded protein: CASGSGGTNTEAFF.

This clonotype is labeled as medium-sized. V usage is TRBV5-4 and J usage is TRBJ2-3; TRBD1 agrees at 8 bases. This CDR3 has 15 amino acids. Per germline, CDR1 SGHNT and CDR2 YYREEE (reference sequence). The J segment lost 1 base and the V segment lost 3 bases, leaving 4 bases of the junction unmatched. As DNA, the CDR3 is TGTGCCAGCAGCTCACCGGGACAGGGCACAGATACGCAGTATTTT. Protein sequence: CASSSPGQGTDTQYF.

The chain joins TRBV12-2 to TRBJ1-6; the D call in the table, TRBD1, was not verified against the DNA. TRBV12-2 is assigned pseudogene status. The length of the CDR3 is 17 residues. The CDR3 DNA is TGTGCAAGTCGCTCCAGGACAGGGATGTCCGATAATTCACACCTCCACTTT. Translating gives CASRSRTGMSDNSHLHF.

In its sample, this clonotype was seen a few times. One junction end does not reproduce the germline sequence, and a read error may be involved. This rearrangement joins TRBV5-6 to TRBJ2-2, with 14 bases fitting TRBD2. CDR1 SGHDT and CDR2 YYEEEE come from the germline V gene. The CDR3 has 18 amino acids. The CDR3 DNA reads TGTACCAGCAGCTCCCCTGGACTAGCGGGAGGCCAAACCGGGGAGCTGTTTTTT. Translated: CTSSSPGLAGGQTGELFF.

The sample holds many counts of this clonotype. The V call is TRBV10-3, the J call TRBJ2-1; TRBD1 aligns across 8 bases. V shed 6 bases and J 5 bases; nucleotides not matched to a gene: 9. This CDR3 is 15 amino acids long. Per the germline V gene, CDR1 is ENHRY and CDR2 is SYGVKD. The DNA of the CDR3 is TGTGCCATCAGCGGCTGGACAGGGACCAACAATGAGCAGTTCTTC. Protein product: CAISGWTGTNNEQFF.

This clonotype was seen more than once but under ten times. Germline and junction disagree at one end, which may indicate a read error. The CDR3 coding sequence is TGCAGCGCTAGGGGGCTGACGGGGGATCTAGCCAAAAACATTCAGTACTTC. The encoded protein is CSARGLTGDLAKNIQYF. V is TRBV20-1 and J is TRBJ2-4; possibly TRBD1 for D (7 bases). CDR3 size: 17 residues. From germline, CDR1 is DFQATT and CDR2 SNEGSKA (reference sequence).

This clonotype occurred many times. This chain joins TRBV11-2 and TRBJ2-7; D may match TRBD1 or TRBD2 (5 bases each). The CDR3 totals 18 residues. Trimming cost V 5 bases and J 7 bases, with 30 bases left between them. Germline assignment: CDR1 SGHAT and CDR2 FQNNGV. The CDR3 here is CASSPRGSSRFGDREQYF. CDR3 coding DNA: TGTGCCAGCAGCCCCCGGGGCAGCTCTCGGTTCGGGGATAGGGAGCAGTACTTC. The whole variable domain, filled in from reference TRBV11-2 and TRBJ2-7, reads EAGVAQSPRYKIIEKRQSVAFWCNPISGHATLYWYQQILGQGPKLLIQFQNNGVVDDSQLPKDRFSAERLKGVDSTLKIQPAKLEDSAVYLCASSPRGSSRFGDREQYFGPGTRLTVT.

V is TRBV5-1 and J is TRBJ1-1, with D possibly TRBD1 on 5 matching bases. The CDR3 has 12 residues. V lost 1 base and J 5 bases, leaving 6 bases between the germline ends. Germline CDR1 SGHRS, CDR2 YFSETQ. As DNA, the CDR3 is TGCGCCAGCAGCTTGTCAGGGACTGAAGCTTTCTTT. Translated, it gives CASSLSGTEAFF.

On this clonotype: Its ends do not fully match the called genes, so a read error is possible. The V call is TRBV24-1, the J call TRBJ1-5; no clear D gene. CDR1 KGHDR and CDR2 SFDVKD come from the germline V gene. The CDR3 is 12 amino acids. The CDR3 nucleotides read TGTGCCGCCAGTGACCAAGAACAGACCCAGCATTTT. Translating it yields CAASDQEQTQHF.

This clonotype was seen at least ten times. The chain has TRBV20-1 and TRBJ2-5; D gene uncertain. Germline lookup yields CDR1 DFQATT and CDR2 SNEGSKA (reference sequence). The CDR3 is 15 residues long. V was shortened by 6 bases and J by 4 bases, with 21 bases between the two germline ends. CDR3 sequence: CSAPAHNRVGETQYF. CDR3 in DNA: TGCAGTGCCCCAGCCCATAATAGAGTGGGAGAGACCCAGTACTTC.

This clonotype has ten or more counts. The gene calls are TRBV7-2 and TRBJ2-4, with a weak D call TRBD1 (5 bases). CDR3 length: 13 amino acids. With 1 base removed from V and 5 bases from J, the gap between germline ends came to 6 bases. Germline values: CDR1 SGHTA, CDR2 FQGNSA. CDR3 protein: CASSLGQQNIQYF. The DNA of the CDR3 is TGTGCCAGCAGCTTAGGACAGCAAAACATTCAGTACTTC.